The T cell receptor beta chain described here comes from a study of cytotoxic CD8 clonotypes in ibrutinib-treated CLL. V lost 2 bases to trimming and J lost 6 bases, with 6 bases between them. Germline V gene sequence: CDR1 MNHEY, CDR2 SVGAGI. The CDR3 contains 12 residues. Sequencing was designed to attain a depth spanning 1 in 200,000 to 1 in 1 million T cells. The method was immunoSEQ multiplex PCR; TCRdb's version includes in-frame clones alone and lacks a portion of them. The table records about 160,000 clones, over 75% of them present only once. The chain has TRBV6-5 and TRBJ2-3, with a possible D match to TRBD2 (5 bases). This TCR was sampled from a human donor with chronic lymphocytic leukemia. Sequenced material: PBMCs, taken at disease progression, from a patient treated with ibrutinib. The CDR3, as DNA: TGTGCCAGCAGTTACACGGGGGATACGCAGTATTTT. It encodes CASSYTGDTQYF.